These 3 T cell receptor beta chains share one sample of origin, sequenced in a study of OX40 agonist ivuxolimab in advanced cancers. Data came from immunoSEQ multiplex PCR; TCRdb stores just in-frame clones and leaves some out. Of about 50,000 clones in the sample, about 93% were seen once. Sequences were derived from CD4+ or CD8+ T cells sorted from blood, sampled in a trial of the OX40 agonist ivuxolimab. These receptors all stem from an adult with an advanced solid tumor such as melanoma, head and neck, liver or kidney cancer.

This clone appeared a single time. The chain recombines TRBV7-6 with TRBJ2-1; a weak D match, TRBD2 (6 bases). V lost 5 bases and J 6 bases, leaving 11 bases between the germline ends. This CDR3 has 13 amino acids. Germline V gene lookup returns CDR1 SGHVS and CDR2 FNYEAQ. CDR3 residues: CASSGRELNEQFF. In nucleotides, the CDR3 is TGTGCCAGCAGCGGCCGGGAGCTCAATGAGCAGTTCTTC.

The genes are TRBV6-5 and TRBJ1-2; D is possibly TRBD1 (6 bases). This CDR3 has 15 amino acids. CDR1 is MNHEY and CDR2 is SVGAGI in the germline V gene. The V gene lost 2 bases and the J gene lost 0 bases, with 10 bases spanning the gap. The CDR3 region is CASSYGTSTNYGYTF. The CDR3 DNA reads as TGTGCCAGCAGTTACGGGACATCCACTAACTATGGCTACACCTTC.

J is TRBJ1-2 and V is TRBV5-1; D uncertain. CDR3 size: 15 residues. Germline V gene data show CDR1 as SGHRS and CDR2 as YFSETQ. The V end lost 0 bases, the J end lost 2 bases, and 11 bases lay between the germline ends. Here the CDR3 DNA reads TGCGCCAGCAGCTTGGCAGCGGGAGGGAACTATGGCTACACCTTC. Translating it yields CASSLAAGGNYGYTF.